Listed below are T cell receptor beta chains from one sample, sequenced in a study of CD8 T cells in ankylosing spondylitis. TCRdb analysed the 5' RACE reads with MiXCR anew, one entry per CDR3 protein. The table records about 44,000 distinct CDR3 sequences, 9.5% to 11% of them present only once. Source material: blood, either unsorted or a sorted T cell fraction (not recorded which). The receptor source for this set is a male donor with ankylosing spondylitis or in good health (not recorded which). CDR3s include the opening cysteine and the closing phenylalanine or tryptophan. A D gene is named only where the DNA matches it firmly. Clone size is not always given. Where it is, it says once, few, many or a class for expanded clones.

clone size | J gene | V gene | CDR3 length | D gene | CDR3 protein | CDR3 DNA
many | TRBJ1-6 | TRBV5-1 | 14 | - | CASSLEGLGSPLHF | TGCGCCAGCAGCTTGGAAGGGCTCGGTTCACCCCTCCACTTT
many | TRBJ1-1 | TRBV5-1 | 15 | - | CASSLEFGVGTEAFF | TGCGCCAGCAGCTTGGAATTCGGGGTCGGCACTGAAGCTTTCTTT
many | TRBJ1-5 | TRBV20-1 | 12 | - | CSARTGNQPQHF | TGCAGTGCTAGGACGGGTAATCAGCCCCAGCATTTT
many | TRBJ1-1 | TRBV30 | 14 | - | CAWSVRLSGTEAFF | TGTGCCTGGAGTGTACGGCTGTCGGGGACTGAAGCTTTCTTT
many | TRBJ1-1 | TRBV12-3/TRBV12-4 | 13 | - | CASSSRQDTEAFF | TGTGCCAGCAGTTCGAGACAGGACACTGAAGCTTTCTTT
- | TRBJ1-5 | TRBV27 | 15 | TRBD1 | CASKMTGVKVQPQHF | TGTGCCAGCAAGATGACAGGGGTCAAAGTTCAGCCCCAGCATTTT
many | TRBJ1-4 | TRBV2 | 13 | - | CASSGGSPEKLFF | TGTGCCAGCAGTGGTGGCAGTCCAGAAAAACTGTTTTTT
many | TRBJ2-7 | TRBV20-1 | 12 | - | CSASPERYEQYF | TGCAGTGCTAGTCCGGAGCGCTACGAGCAGTACTTC
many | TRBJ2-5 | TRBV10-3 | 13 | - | CAISRVLLETQYF | TGTGCCATCAGCAGGGTGTTGCTAGAGACCCAGTACTTC
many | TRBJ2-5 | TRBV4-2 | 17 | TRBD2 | CASSQDRASGDHMAQYF | TGTGCCAGCAGCCAAGATCGGGCTAGCGGGGACCACATGGCCCAGTACTTC
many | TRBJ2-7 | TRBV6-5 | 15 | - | CASSFLPLTSYEQYF | TGTGCCAGCAGTTTCCTGCCCTTGACGAGTTACGAGCAGTACTTC
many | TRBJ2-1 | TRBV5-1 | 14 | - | CASSFSMLGNEQFF | TGCGCCAGCAGCTTCTCGATGCTGGGGAATGAGCAGTTCTTC
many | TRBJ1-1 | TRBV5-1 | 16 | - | CASSLVRGMRHTEAFF | TGCGCCAGCAGCTTGGTGCGAGGGATGCGGCACACTGAAGCTTTCTTT
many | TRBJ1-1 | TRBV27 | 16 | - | CASSFSIGQGKAEAFF | TGTGCCAGCAGTTTTTCGATCGGGCAGGGTAAGGCTGAAGCTTTCTTT
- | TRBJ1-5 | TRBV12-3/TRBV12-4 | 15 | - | CASSLAKAENQPQHF | TGTGCCAGCAGTTTAGCGAAGGCGGAGAATCAGCCCCAGCATTTT
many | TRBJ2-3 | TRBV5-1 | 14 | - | CASRMGTPTDTQYF | TGCGCCAGCAGAATGGGGACGCCCACAGATACGCAGTATTTT
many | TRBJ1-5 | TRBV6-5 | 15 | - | CASSSQGISNQPQHF | TGTGCCAGCAGTTCCCAGGGGATTAGCAATCAGCCCCAGCATTTT
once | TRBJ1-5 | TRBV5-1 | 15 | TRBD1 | CASSLTGGESQPQHF | TGCGCCAGCAGCTTGACAGGGGGCGAATCTCAGCCCCAGCATTTT
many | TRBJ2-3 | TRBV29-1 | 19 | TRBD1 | CSVDIAGTGSRPSTDTQYF | TGCAGCGTTGATATAGCTGGGACAGGGTCGCGTCCCAGCACAGATACGCAGTATTTT
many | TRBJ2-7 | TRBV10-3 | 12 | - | CAIKDGGYEQYF | TGTGCCATCAAAGATGGCGGCTACGAGCAGTACTTC
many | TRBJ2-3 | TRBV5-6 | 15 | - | CASSATGGYTDTQYF | TGTGCCAGCAGCGCGACAGGAGGTTACACAGATACGCAGTATTTT
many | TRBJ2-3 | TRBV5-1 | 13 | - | CASSGGFTDTQYF | TGCGCCAGCAGCGGCGGATTCACAGATACGCAGTATTTT
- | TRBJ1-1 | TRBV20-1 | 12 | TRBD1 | CSARDRASEAFF | TGCAGTGCGCGGGACAGGGCTTCTGAAGCTTTCTTT
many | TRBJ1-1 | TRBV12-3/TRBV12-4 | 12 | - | CASSSWRAEAFF | TGTGCCAGCAGTTCCTGGCGAGCTGAAGCTTTCTTT
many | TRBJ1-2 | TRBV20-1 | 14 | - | CSAGEGYLNYGYTF | TGCAGCGCGGGGGAGGGCTATCTGAACTATGGCTACACCTTC
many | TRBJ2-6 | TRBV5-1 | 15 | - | CASSSQSSGANVLTF | TGCGCCAGCAGCTCCCAGAGCTCTGGGGCCAACGTCCTGACTTTC
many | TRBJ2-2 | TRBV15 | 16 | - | CATSSPKSLATGELFF | TGTGCCACCAGCAGCCCCAAAAGTTTGGCCACCGGGGAGCTGTTTTTT
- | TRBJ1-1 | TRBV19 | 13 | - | CASKTGRNTEAFF | TGTGCCAGTAAAACGGGGAGGAACACTGAAGCTTTCTTT
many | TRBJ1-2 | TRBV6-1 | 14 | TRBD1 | CASTRTGDNYGYTF | TGTGCCAGCACCAGGACAGGGGATAACTATGGCTACACCTTC
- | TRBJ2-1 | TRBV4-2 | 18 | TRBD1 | CASSQGALGDRGYNEQFF | TGTGCCAGCAGCCAAGGAGCCCTCGGGGACAGGGGCTACAATGAGCAGTTCTTC
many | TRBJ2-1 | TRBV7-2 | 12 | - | CASSSPPNEQFF | TGTGCCAGCAGCTCGCCCCCTAATGAGCAGTTCTTC
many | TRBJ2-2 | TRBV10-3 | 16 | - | CAIAGGRQGKDGELFF | TGTGCCATCGCTGGAGGGCGGCAGGGGAAAGACGGGGAGCTGTTTTTT
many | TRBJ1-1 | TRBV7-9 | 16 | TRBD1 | CASSLPGTGMNTEAFF | TGTGCCAGCAGCTTACCCGGGACAGGGATGAACACTGAAGCTTTCTTT
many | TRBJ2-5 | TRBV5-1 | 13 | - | CASSLGQQETQYF | TGCGCCAGCAGCTTGGGGCAGCAAGAGACCCAGTACTTC
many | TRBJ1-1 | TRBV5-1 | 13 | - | CASKIGMNTEAFF | TGCGCCAGCAAGATAGGAATGAACACTGAAGCTTTCTTT